This T cell receptor beta chain was sequenced during a study of blood T cell repertoires in COVID-19. Participant-reported clinical history was the basis for cohort assignment. The CDR3 runs 15 residues. V lost 3 bases and J lost 0; bases outside the gene matches: 3. Germline V gene data show CDR1 as SGDLS and CDR2 as YYNGEE. Generated by immunoSEQ multiplex PCR, the TCRdb table keeps only in-frame clones and is missing some. Of 150,000 to 200,000 clones listed, around 80% are singletons. This receptor was identified in a woman aged 45-60 years with acute COVID-19. The chain combines TRBV9 with TRBJ1-1, with 9 bases aligning to TRBD1. Specimen: PBMCs or T cells enriched from blood (not recorded which). CDR3 region: CASSAWTGVNTEAFF. The CDR3 bases are TGTGCCAGCAGCGCCTGGACAGGGGTGAACACTGAAGCTTTCTTT. The whole variable domain, filled in from reference TRBV9 and TRBJ1-1, reads DSGVTQTPKHLITATGQRVTLRCSPRSGDLSVYWYQQSLDQGLQFLIQYYNGEERAKGNILERFSAQQFPDLHSELNLSSLELGDSALYFCASSAWTGVNTEAFFGQGTRLTVV.